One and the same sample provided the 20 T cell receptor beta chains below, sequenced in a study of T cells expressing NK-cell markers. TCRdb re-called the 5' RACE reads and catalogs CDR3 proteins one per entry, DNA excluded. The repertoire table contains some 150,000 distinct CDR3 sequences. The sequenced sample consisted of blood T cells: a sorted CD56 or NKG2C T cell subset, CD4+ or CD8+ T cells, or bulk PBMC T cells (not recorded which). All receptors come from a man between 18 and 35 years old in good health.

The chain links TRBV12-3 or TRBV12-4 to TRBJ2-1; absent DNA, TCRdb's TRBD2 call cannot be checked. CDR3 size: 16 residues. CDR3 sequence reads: CASSFQSGRSYNEQFF.

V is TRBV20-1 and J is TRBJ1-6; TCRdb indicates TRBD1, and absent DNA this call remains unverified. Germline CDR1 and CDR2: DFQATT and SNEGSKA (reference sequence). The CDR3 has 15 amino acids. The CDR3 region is CSARDLGREYSPLHF.

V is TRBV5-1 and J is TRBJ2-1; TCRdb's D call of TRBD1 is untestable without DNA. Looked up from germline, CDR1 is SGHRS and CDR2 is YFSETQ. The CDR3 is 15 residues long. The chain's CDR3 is CASSSDASRGNEQFF. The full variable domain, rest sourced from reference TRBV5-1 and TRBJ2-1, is KAGVTQTPRYLIKTRGQQVTLSCSPISGHRSVSWYQQTPGQGLQFLFEYFSETQRNKGNFPGRFSGRQFSNSRSEMNVSTLELGDSALYLCASSSDASRGNEQFFGPGTRLTVL.

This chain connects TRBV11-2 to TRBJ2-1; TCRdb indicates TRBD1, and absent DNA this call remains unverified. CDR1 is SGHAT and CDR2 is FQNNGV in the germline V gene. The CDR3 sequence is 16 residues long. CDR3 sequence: CASSSPQGASYNEQFF.

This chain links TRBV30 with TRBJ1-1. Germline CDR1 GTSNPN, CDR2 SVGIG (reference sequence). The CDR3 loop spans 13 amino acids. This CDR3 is CAWWSGGNTEAFF.

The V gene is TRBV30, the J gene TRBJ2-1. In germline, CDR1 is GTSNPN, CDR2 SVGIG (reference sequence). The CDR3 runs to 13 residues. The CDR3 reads CAWSAILNNEQFF.

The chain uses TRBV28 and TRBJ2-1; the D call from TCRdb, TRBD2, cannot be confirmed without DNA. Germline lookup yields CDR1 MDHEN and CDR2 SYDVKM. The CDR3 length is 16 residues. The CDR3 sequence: CASRYGLAGSYNEQFF.

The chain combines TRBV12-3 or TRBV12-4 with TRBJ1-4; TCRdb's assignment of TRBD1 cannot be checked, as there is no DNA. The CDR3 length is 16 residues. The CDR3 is CASSSGRQGGGEKLFF.

Here the CDR3 reads CASSYTAGTTNEQFF. The J gene is TRBJ2-1, the V gene TRBV6-5. Per germline, CDR1 MNHEY and CDR2 SVGAGI. The CDR3 has 15 residues.

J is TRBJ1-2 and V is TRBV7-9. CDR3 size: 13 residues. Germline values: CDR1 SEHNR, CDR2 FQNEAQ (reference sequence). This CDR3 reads CASSLANGRGYTF.

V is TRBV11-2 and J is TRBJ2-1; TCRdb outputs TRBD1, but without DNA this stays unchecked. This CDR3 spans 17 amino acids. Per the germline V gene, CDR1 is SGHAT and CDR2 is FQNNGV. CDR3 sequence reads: CASSGAFSGSPYNEQFF.

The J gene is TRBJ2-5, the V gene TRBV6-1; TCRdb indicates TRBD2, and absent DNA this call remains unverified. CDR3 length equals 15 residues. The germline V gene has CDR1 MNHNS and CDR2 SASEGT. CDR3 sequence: CASSTSSGSAETQYF.

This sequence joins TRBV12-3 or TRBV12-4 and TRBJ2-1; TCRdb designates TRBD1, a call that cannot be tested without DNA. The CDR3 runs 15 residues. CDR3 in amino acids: CASSFVGRGMNEQFF.

The CDR3: CASSILAASTDTQYF. The chain carries TRBV19 and TRBJ2-3; TCRdb designates TRBD2, a call that cannot be tested without DNA. CDR1 is LNHDA, CDR2 SQIVND, per germline (reference sequence). The CDR3 has 15 residues. The whole variable domain, remainder taken from reference TRBV19 and TRBJ2-3, is DGGITQSPKYLFRKEGQNVTLSCEQNLNHDAMYWYRQDPGQGLRLIYYSQIVNDFQKGDIAEGYSVSREKKESFPLTVTSAQKNPTAFYLCASSILAASTDTQYFGPGTRLTVL.

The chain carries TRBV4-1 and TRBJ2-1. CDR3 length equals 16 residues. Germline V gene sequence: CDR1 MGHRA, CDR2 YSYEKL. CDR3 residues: CASSQVVGDVYNEQFF.

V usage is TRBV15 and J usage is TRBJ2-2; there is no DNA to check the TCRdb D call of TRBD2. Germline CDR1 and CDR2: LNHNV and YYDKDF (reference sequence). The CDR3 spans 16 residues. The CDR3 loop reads CATKQVGTSSTGELFF. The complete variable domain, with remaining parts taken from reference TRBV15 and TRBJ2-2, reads DAMVIQNPRYQVTQFGKPVTLSCSQTLNHNVMYWYQQKSSQAPKLLFHYYDKDFNNEADTPDNFQSRRPNTSFCFLDIRSPGLGDTAMYLCATKQVGTSSTGELFFGEGSRLTVL.

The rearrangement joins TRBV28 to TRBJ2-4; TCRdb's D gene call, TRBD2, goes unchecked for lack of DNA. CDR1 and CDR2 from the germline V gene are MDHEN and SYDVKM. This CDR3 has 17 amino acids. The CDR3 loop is CASEKGGLAVAKNIQYF.

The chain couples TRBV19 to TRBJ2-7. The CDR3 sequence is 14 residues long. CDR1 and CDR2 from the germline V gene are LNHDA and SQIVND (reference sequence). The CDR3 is CASSAFGTAYEQYF.

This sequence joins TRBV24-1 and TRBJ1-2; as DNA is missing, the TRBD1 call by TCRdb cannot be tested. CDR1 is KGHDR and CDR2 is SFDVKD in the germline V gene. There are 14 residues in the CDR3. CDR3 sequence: CATSDPGRNYGYTF.

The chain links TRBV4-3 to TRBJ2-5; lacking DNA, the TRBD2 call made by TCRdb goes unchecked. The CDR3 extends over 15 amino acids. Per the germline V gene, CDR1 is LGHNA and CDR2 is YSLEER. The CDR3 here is CASSHDSGTQETQYF.